The 2 T cell receptor beta chains below come from one sample, sequenced in a study of molecular identifiers for immune sequencing clone quantification. MiXCR, run by TCRdb on the PCR reads, gives a single entry per CDR3 protein. The sample holds 550,000 to 750,000 distinct CDR3 sequences; approximately 20% are singletons and the top ten take approximately 0.9%. Sequences were obtained from naive CD8+ T cells from blood, with Jurkat cell RNA spiked in. Subset described: FACS-sorted CD8+CD4-CCR7+CD45RA+ naive T cells. These receptors originate from a human donor in good health. Some libraries in this study had Jurkat cell RNA spiked in.

This clonotype was observed at least ten times. The rearrangement links TRBV12-3 or TRBV12-4 to TRBJ1-1; D unresolved. The CDR3 is made up of 13 amino acids. Trimming cost V 10 bases and J 4 bases, with 16 bases left between them. In nucleotides, the CDR3 is TGTGCCACCGCGTGGTCCGGGCGCACTGAAGCTTTCTTT. Protein product: CATAWSGRTEAFF.

This clonotype has a count of ten or more. The rearrangement links TRBV19 to TRBJ2-7, with 7 bases matching TRBD1. Germline-derived CDR1 and CDR2 are LNHDA and SQIVND (reference sequence). V trimming: 1 base; J trimming: 2 bases; junction bases outside the gene matches: 5. This CDR3 is built from 15 residues. CDR3 in DNA: TGTGCCAGTAGTATAGGGGACAGATCGACCTACGAGCAGTACTTC. It is translated as CASSIGDRSTYEQYF.